This is a list of T cell receptor beta chains from one sample in a study of blood T cells in healthy people across ages. Using its own MiXCR run on the 5' RACE reads, TCRdb lists one record per CDR3 protein. The table includes some 550,000 distinct CDR3 sequences, more than 45% detected once. Material: blood. These receptors were obtained from a man older than 75 in good health. Both conserved end residues are part of each CDR3. The order of the fields is clone size, J gene, V gene, D gene, CDR3 DNA, CDR3 protein. The D gene is left open where the match is weak. The size entry is marked missing in some rows and otherwise reads once, few, many or a size class.

>few|TRBJ2-7|TRBV29-1|.
TGCAGCGTTGAGGACAAGGGGATACTAGATATCTCCTACGAGCAGTACTTC
CSVEDKGILDISYEQYF
>few|TRBJ2-1|TRBV27|TRBD2
TGTGCCAGCAGCTTAAGAGGGACTAGCGAAAAGGGTAATGAGCAGTTCTTC
CASSLRGTSEKGNEQFF
>.|TRBJ2-3|TRBV5-1|.
TGCGCCAGCAGGATCGGCCCCGGCGCAGATACGCAGTATTTT
CASRIGPGADTQYF
>.|TRBJ2-3|TRBV12-3/TRBV12-4|.
TGTGCCACCGGCCACCAGGGACAATTGAGGACAGATACGCAGTATTTT
CATGHQGQLRTDTQYF
>many|TRBJ1-6|TRBV6-6|TRBD1
TGTGCCAGCACTTTGAGACAGGGGCTCATTTCACCCCTCCACTTT
CASTLRQGLISPLHF
>.|TRBJ2-7|TRBV20-1|.
TGCAGTGCTAGTGATAGACATACCTACGAGCAGTACTTC
CSASDRHTYEQYF
>.|TRBJ2-3|TRBV20-1|.
TGCAGTGCTAGTGCTATCAGCACAGATACGCAGTATTTT
CSASAISTDTQYF
>many|TRBJ2-7|TRBV11-1|.
TGTGCCAGCAGCCTCGGCTTTACAGCCTCCTACGAGCAGTACTTC
CASSLGFTASYEQYF
>.|TRBJ1-2|TRBV7-2|.
TGTGCCAGCAGCTTACTCCCGGACCCCATGCCCTACACCTTC
CASSLLPDPMPYTF
>few|TRBJ2-7|TRBV9|.
TGTGCCAGCAGCGTAGGCCCCGGACTCTACGAGCAGTACTTC
CASSVGPGLYEQYF
>.|TRBJ2-1|TRBV5-1|TRBD2
TGCGCCAGCAGTTGGGCTAGCGGTATGTACAATGAGCAGTTCTTC
CASSWASGMYNEQFF